This T cell receptor (beta chain) was identified in a study of blood T cells in healthy people across ages. Study overall: Capture by template switching was about one barcoded beta molecule per two T cells. Regarding the study as a whole: The unknown donor CMV status may have confounded expanded clonotype changes.

The CDR3 has 13 amino acids. Germline CDR1 is ENHRY and CDR2 is SYGVKD. Those donating, healthy Caucasian individuals from Russia, were aged about 6 to 100. A J-beta primer mix and a sample-barcoded 5' primer were used in a second PCR of roughly 6 to 12 cycles. Using its own MiXCR run on the 5' RACE reads, TCRdb lists one record per CDR3 protein. The sample has roughly 730,000 distinct CDR3 sequences, about 61% seen once; the top ten hold about a quarter. As regards this clonotype: Its antigen is not identified. One junction end disagrees with the germline gene, perhaps due to a read error.

The sample taken for sequencing was blood. The chain employs TRBV10-3 and TRBJ1-4; D not resolved. The source is a man aged 40-50 years in good health. The CDR3 sequence: CAISESTIEKLFF. CDR3 DNA: TGTGCCATCAGTGAGTCGACTATTGAAAAACTGTTTTTT.